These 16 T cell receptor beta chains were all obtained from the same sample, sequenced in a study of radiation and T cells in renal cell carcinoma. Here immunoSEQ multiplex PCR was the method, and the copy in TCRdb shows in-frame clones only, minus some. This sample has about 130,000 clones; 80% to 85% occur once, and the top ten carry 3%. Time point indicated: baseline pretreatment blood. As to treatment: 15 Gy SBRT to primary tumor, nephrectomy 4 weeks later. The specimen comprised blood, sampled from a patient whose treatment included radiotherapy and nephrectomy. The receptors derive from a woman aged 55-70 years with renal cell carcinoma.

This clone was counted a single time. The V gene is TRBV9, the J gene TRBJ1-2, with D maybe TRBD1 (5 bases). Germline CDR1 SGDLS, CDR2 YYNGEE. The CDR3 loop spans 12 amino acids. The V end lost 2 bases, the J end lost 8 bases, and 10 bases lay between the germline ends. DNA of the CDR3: TGTGCCAGCAGCGTCCCAGGGTCCGGCTACACCTTC. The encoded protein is CASSVPGSGYTF.

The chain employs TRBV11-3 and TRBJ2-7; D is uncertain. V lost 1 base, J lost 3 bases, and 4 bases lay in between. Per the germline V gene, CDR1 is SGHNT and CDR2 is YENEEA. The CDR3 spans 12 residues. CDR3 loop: CASSLAGYEQYF. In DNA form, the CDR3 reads TGTGCCAGCAGCTTAGCCGGCTACGAGCAGTACTTC.

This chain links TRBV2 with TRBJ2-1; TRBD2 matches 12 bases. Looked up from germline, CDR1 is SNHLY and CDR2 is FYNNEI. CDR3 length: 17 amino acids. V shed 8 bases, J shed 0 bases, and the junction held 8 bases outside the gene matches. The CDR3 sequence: CASWRKTSGSSYNEQFF. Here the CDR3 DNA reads TGTGCCAGCTGGAGAAAGACTAGCGGGAGCTCCTACAATGAGCAGTTCTTC.

For the CDR3, the DNA is TGTGCCAGTAGTATAAGGGGGGCTTCCCCCTACGAGCAGTACTTC. Amino acids: CASSIRGASPYEQYF. The V call is TRBV19, the J call TRBJ2-7; either TRBD1 or TRBD2 may supply D (6 bases each). Trimming stripped 2 bases from V and 2 bases from J, with 13 bases between. Looked up from germline, CDR1 is LNHDA and CDR2 is SQIVND (reference sequence). CDR3 length: 15 amino acids.

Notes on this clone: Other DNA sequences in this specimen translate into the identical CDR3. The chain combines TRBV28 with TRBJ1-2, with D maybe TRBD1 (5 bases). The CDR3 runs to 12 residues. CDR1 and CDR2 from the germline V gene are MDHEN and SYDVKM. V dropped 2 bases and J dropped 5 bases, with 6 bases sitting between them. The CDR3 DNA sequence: TGTGCCAGCAGTTTAACAGGTTATGGCTACACCTTC. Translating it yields CASSLTGYGYTF.

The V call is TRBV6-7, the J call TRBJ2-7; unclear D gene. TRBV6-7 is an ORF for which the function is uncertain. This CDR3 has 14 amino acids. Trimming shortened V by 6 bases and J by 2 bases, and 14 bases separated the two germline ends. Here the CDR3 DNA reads TGTGCCAGCAGAGAATCCCGGCGGCCCTACGAGCAGTACTTC. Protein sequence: CASRESRRPYEQYF.

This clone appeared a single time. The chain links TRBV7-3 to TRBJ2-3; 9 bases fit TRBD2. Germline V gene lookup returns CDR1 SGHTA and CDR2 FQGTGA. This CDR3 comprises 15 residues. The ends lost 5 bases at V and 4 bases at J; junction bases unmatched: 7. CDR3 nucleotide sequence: TGTGCCAGCAGCCCGAGCGGGAGGTACGCAGATACGCAGTATTTT. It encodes CASSPSGRYADTQYF.

The CDR3 loop is CASSSDGQFIYGYTF. The CDR3 DNA follows: TGTGCCAGCAGCAGCGACGGACAGTTCATCTATGGCTACACCTTC. V usage is TRBV6-6 and J usage is TRBJ1-2, with a tentative D call TRBD1 (6 bases). V was trimmed by 6 bases and J by 4 bases, leaving 18 bases between them. This CDR3 has 15 amino acids. Looked up from germline, CDR1 is MNHNY and CDR2 is SVGAGI (reference sequence).

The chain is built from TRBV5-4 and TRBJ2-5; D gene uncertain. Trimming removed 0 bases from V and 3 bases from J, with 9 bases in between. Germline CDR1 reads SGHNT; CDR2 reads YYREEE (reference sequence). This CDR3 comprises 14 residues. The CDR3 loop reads CASSLGSAKETQYF. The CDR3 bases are TGTGCCAGCAGCTTGGGATCAGCGAAAGAGACCCAGTACTTC.

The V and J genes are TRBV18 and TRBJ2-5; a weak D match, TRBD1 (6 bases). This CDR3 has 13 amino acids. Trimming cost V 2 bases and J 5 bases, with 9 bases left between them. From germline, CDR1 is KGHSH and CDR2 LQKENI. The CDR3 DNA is TGTGCCAGCTCACCAGGGGGCGGGGAGACCCAGTACTTC. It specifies CASSPGGGETQYF.

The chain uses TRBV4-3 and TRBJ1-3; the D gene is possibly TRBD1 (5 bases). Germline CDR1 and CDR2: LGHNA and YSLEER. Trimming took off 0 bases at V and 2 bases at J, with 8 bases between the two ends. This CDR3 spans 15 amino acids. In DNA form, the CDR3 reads TGCGCCAGCAGCCAAGATCGGACAACTGGAAACACCATATATTTT. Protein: CASSQDRTTGNTIYF.

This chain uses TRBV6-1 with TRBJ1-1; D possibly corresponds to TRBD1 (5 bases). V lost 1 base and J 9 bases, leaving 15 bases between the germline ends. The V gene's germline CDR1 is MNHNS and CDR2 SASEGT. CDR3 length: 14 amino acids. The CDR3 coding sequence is TGTGCCAGCAGTGAAGAGCTAGGGGTAGGGCAAGCTTTCTTT. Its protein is CASSEELGVGQAFF.

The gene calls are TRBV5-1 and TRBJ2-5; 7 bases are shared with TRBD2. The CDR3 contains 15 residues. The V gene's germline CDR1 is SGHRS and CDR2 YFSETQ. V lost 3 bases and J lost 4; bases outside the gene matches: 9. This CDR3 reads CASSSSGTIAETQYF. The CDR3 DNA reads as TGCGCCAGCAGCTCTTCCGGGACTATCGCAGAGACCCAGTACTTC.

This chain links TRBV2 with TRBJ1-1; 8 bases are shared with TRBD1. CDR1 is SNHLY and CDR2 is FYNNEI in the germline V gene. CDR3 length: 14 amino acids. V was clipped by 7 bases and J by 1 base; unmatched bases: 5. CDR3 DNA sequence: TGTGCCAGCATACCCGGGACAGGGAACACTGAAGCTTTCTTT. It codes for CASIPGTGNTEAFF. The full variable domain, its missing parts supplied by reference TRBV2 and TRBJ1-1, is EPEVTQTPSHQVTQMGQEVILRCVPISNHLYFYWYRQILGQKVEFLVSFYNNEISEKSEIFDDQFSVERPDGSNFTLKIRSTKLEDSAMYFCASIPGTGNTEAFFGQGTRLTVV.

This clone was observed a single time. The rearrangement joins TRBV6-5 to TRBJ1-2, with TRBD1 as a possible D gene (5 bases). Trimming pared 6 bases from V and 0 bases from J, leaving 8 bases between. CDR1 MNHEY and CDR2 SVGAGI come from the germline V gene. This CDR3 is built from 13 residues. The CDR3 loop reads CASRTETNYGYTF. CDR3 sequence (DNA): TGTGCCAGCAGGACAGAAACTAACTATGGCTACACCTTC.

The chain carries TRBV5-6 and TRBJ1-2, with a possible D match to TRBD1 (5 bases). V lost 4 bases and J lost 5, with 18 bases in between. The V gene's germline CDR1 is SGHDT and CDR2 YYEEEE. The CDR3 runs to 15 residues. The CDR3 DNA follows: TGTGCCAGCAGCCGCGGGGCGGCACCGACTTATGGCTACACCTTC. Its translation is CASSRGAAPTYGYTF.